Below, 26 T cell receptor beta chains from the same sample are listed, as sequenced in a study of T cells in Graves' hyperthyroidism and ophthalmopathy. The CDR3 regions of TCR beta were amplified from RNA transcripts. An initial round of RT-PCR targeting the TCR CDR3 relied on the HTBI primer set. Each CDR3 protein gets one entry after TCRdb re-called the multiplex PCR reads with MiXCR. This sample has about 260,000 distinct CDR3 sequences, with about 15% found just once. Sequencing was carried out using blood. The receptors originated from a woman younger than 35 with Graves' ophthalmopathy.

This clonotype was seen ten or more times. The genes are TRBV9 and TRBJ2-5, with TRBD2 matching 9 bases. Unmatched junction bases numbered 12, after V lost 4 bases and J lost 5 bases. The germline gives CDR1 SGDLS, CDR2 YYNGEE. The CDR3 is 16 amino acids. The CDR3 DNA is TGTGCCAGCAGCCCCTCGGCGGGAGGGCCGCAGGAGACCCAGTACTTC. This encodes CASSPSAGGPQETQYF.

This clonotype appeared a few times. This chain uses TRBV19 with TRBJ2-7; TRBD2 is a possible D gene (7 bases). The CDR3 extends over 14 amino acids. V lost 3 bases, J lost 7 bases, and 16 bases lay in between. In germline, CDR1 is LNHDA, CDR2 SQIVND (reference sequence). The CDR3 is CASSITGGPGEQYF. CDR3 bases: TGTGCCAGTAGTATCACCGGGGGGCCGGGGGAGCAGTACTTC.

This clonotype was found many times. V usage is TRBV29-1 and J usage is TRBJ2-3; D perhaps matches TRBD2 (5 bases). CDR1 SQVTM and CDR2 ANQGSEA come from the germline V gene. The V end lost 4 bases, the J end lost 0 bases, and 11 bases lay between the germline ends. CDR3 size: 14 residues. DNA of the CDR3: TGCAGCGTTGTTTCTAGCACTAGCACAGATACGCAGTATTTT. Encoded protein: CSVVSSTSTDTQYF.

This clonotype was observed a few times. The rearrangement links TRBV29-1 to TRBJ1-2; the D gene is possibly TRBD1 (6 bases). Germline assignment: CDR1 SQVTM and CDR2 ANQGSEA. The CDR3 spans 13 residues. Trimming stripped 4 bases from V and 4 bases from J, with 13 bases between. The CDR3, as DNA: TGCAGCGTTGTGGCAGGGGTGTCCTATGGCTACACCTTC. Residues: CSVVAGVSYGYTF. Variable domain in full (rest from reference TRBV29-1 and TRBJ1-2): SAVISQKPSRDICQRGTSLTIQCQVDSQVTMMFWYRQQPGQSLTLIATANQGSEATYESGFVIDKFPISRPNLTFSTLTVSNMSPEDSSIYLCSVVAGVSYGYTFGSGTRLTVV.

In its sample, this clonotype was seen many times. The CDR3 here is CASSPWGQSYGYTF. In DNA form, the CDR3 reads TGTGCCAGCAGCCCCTGGGGGCAGAGCTATGGCTACACCTTC. The rearrangement links TRBV9 to TRBJ1-2; maybe TRBD1 (6 bases). Germline V gene lookup returns CDR1 SGDLS and CDR2 YYNGEE. The CDR3 totals 14 residues. Trimming shortened V by 4 bases and J by 4 bases, and 14 bases separated the two germline ends.

This clonotype was seen repeatedly, ten times or more. This chain links TRBV5-1 with TRBJ2-7; D is ambiguous. CDR1 is SGHRS and CDR2 is YFSETQ in the germline V gene. Trimming took off 0 bases at V and 0 bases at J, with 7 bases between the two ends. The CDR3 totals 14 residues. The CDR3 spells CASSLEASSYEQYF. CDR3 bases: TGCGCCAGCAGCTTGGAGGCCAGCTCCTACGAGCAGTACTTC. The variable domain in full, completed from reference TRBV5-1 and TRBJ2-7, reads KAGVTQTPRYLIKTRGQQVTLSCSPISGHRSVSWYQQTPGQGLQFLFEYFSETQRNKGNFPGRFSGRQFSNSRSEMNVSTLELGDSALYLCASSLEASSYEQYFGPGTRLTVT.

This clonotype was recorded a few times. The chain is built from TRBV5-6 and TRBJ2-7; 7 bases are a match to TRBD1. J gave up 0 bases and V 0 bases, and 6 bases lay outside the gene matches. Per germline, CDR1 SGHDT and CDR2 YYEEEE. The CDR3 is 16 amino acids. In DNA form, the CDR3 reads TGTGCCAGCAGCTTGGCCGGGCAGGGGGACTCCTACGAGCAGTACTTC. This codes for CASSLAGQGDSYEQYF. The full variable domain, rest sourced from reference TRBV5-6 and TRBJ2-7, is DAGVTQSPTHLIKTRGQQVTLRCSPKSGHDTVSWYQQALGQGPQFIFQYYEEEERQRGNFPDRFSGHQFPNYSSELNVNALLLGDSALYLCASSLAGQGDSYEQYFGPGTRLTVT.

This clonotype was found many times. This sequence joins TRBV9 and TRBJ2-1; D tentatively fits TRBD1 or TRBD2 (6 bases each). Trimming removed 3 bases from V and 0 bases from J, with 16 bases in between. The CDR3 runs to 17 residues. Germline lookup yields CDR1 SGDLS and CDR2 YYNGEE. The CDR3 loop reads CASSALGGGSSYNEQFF. The CDR3 bases are TGTGCCAGCAGCGCGCTCGGGGGCGGATCCTCCTACAATGAGCAGTTCTTC.

Regarding this clonotype: Sequence at one end of the junction differs from germline and may be a read error. The chain carries TRBV20-1 and TRBJ2-5; 9 bases agree with TRBD2. This CDR3 has 15 amino acids. Germline values: CDR1 DFQATT, CDR2 SNEGSKA (reference sequence). CDR3: CSARGGVAGAGTRYF. The CDR3 DNA sequence: TGCAGTGCTAGAGGGGGAGTAGCGGGAGCTGGGACCCGGTACTTC.

This clonotype has ten or more counts. The chain employs TRBV7-8 and TRBJ2-3; TRBD2 aligns across 9 bases. This CDR3 comprises 15 residues. The ends lost 5 bases at V and 8 bases at J; junction bases unmatched: 11. Germline CDR1 is SGHVS and CDR2 is FQNEAQ. This chain's CDR3 is CASSLRPSGEGTQYF. CDR3 nucleotide sequence: TGTGCCAGCAGCCTAAGGCCTAGCGGGGAGGGTACGCAGTATTTT.

Ten or more counts support this clonotype. CDR3 bases: TGTGCCAGCAGTTTATTGCAGGCGAGAGGGGAGCTGTTTTTT. Protein: CASSLLQARGELFF. The chain recombines TRBV28 with TRBJ2-2; no firm D call. The germline gives CDR1 MDHEN, CDR2 SYDVKM. The CDR3 runs 14 residues. V shed 1 base and J shed 8 bases, with 11 bases lying between them.

This clonotype appeared a few times. A much more abundant neighbour one base away suggests this may be a read error. The V call is TRBV5-4, the J call TRBJ1-2; TRBD1 matches at 7 bases. Germline CDR1 SGHNT, CDR2 YYREEE (reference sequence). J was trimmed by 9 bases and V by 4 bases; bases with no gene match: 6. The length of the CDR3 is 12 residues. CDR3 protein: CASSDRVNSYTF. CDR3 in DNA: TGTGCCAGCAGCGACAGGGTCAATAGCTACACCTTC.

This clonotype was seen ten or more times. The chain combines TRBV20-1 with TRBJ2-5, with 8 bases lining up with TRBD2. This CDR3 is 15 amino acids long. J gave up 5 bases and V 7 bases, and 15 bases lay outside the gene matches. Germline assignment: CDR1 DFQATT and CDR2 SNEGSKA (reference sequence). CDR3 DNA sequence: TGCAGTGGCTCGGTCTGGCGGGGGACTAGTGAGACCCAGTACTTC. Translation gives CSGSVWRGTSETQYF.

This clonotype was detected many times. The chain uses TRBV11-3 and TRBJ1-1; a possible D gene is TRBD1 (5 bases). The CDR3 runs to 13 residues. Germline V gene lookup returns CDR1 SGHNT and CDR2 YENEEA. V lost 7 bases and J 0 bases, leaving 9 bases between the germline ends. The CDR3, as DNA: TGTGCCAGCACGAGGGGATTGAACACTGAAGCTTTCTTT. Residues: CASTRGLNTEAFF.

This clonotype appeared many times. J is TRBJ2-1 and V is TRBV6-5; possibly TRBD1 for D (5 bases). CDR1 is MNHEY, CDR2 SVGAGI, per germline. V was pared by 2 bases and J by 5 bases, with 7 bases between. The CDR3 covers 13 residues. This chain's CDR3 is CASSYRTNNEQFF. The CDR3 nucleotides read TGTGCCAGCAGTTACCGGACAAACAATGAGCAGTTCTTC.

V and J are TRBV20-1 and TRBJ2-7, with 8 bases lining up with TRBD1. Germline V CDR1 and CDR2: DFQATT, SNEGSKA (reference sequence). The CDR3 is 14 amino acids. As DNA, the CDR3 is TGCAGCGCAGAACCGGGACAGGCAGCCTACGAGCAGTACTTC. The encoded protein is CSAEPGQAAYEQYF.

This clonotype was seen a few times. The chain uses TRBV19 and TRBJ1-1; a possible D gene is TRBD1 (5 bases). The CDR3 sequence is 14 residues long. Germline V CDR1 and CDR2: LNHDA, SQIVND (reference sequence). Deletions cut 6 bases from V and 1 base from J, with 12 bases between. The CDR3 loop is CASSVGTGNTEAFF. The CDR3 DNA is TGTGCCAGTAGCGTCGGGACTGGGAACACTGAAGCTTTCTTT.

This clonotype was detected ten times or more. The rearrangement links TRBV24-1 to TRBJ2-1; 8 nucleotides match TRBD1. The CDR3 has 16 residues. CDR1 and CDR2 from the germline V gene are KGHDR and SFDVKD. The trim removed 3 bases at V and 8 bases at J, leaving 11 bases unmatched. Here the CDR3 DNA reads TGTGCCACCAGTGATACCCAGGGGGCCAATGGGGATGAGCAGTTCTTC. It is translated as CATSDTQGANGDEQFF.

Ten or more counts support this clonotype. The chain carries TRBV28 and TRBJ2-1; 7 nucleotides align to TRBD2. The CDR3 consists of 15 residues. Germline lookup yields CDR1 MDHEN and CDR2 SYDVKM. The V gene end was trimmed by 5 bases and the J gene end by 9 bases; junction bases not matched to a gene: 13. CDR3 in amino acids: CASSIPPGRESEQFF. CDR3 sequence (DNA): TGTGCCAGCAGTATCCCCCCCGGGCGGGAGAGTGAGCAGTTCTTC. Supplemented by reference TRBV28 and TRBJ2-1, the full variable domain reads DVKVTQSSRYLVKRTGEKVFLECVQDMDHENMFWYRQDPGLGLRLIYFSYDVKMKEKGDIPEGYSVSREKKERFSLILESASTNQTSMYLCASSIPPGRESEQFFGPGTRLTVL.

Here the CDR3 DNA reads TGTGCCAGTAGTACTCGACTAGCGGGAGAGGTAGATACGCAGTATTTT. Its translation is CASSTRLAGEVDTQYF. The chain joins TRBV19 to TRBJ2-3, with TRBD2 identical over 12 bases. Germline trimming cut 4 bases from V and 5 bases from J; bases unmatched to any gene: 7. CDR1 and CDR2 from the germline V gene are LNHDA and SQIVND (reference sequence). The CDR3 totals 16 residues.

In its sample, this clonotype was seen many times. This chain links TRBV6-1 with TRBJ2-3; 10 bases align to TRBD2. The V gene's germline CDR1 is MNHNS and CDR2 SASEGT. This CDR3 has 18 amino acids. The ends lost 5 bases at V and 5 bases at J; junction bases unmatched: 16. CDR3 sequence: CASSHTGTSDPRGDTQYF. Written as DNA, the CDR3 is TGTGCCAGCAGTCACACCGGGACTAGCGACCCCCGCGGAGATACGCAGTATTTT.

The table lists this clonotype with many counts. The chain employs TRBV11-2 and TRBJ2-7, with D perhaps TRBD1 (9 bases). V was pared by 5 bases and J by 2 bases, with 16 bases between. This CDR3 is 15 amino acids long. CDR1 and CDR2 (germline): SGHAT, FQNNGV. The CDR3 spells CASSPGGTGTYEQYF. The DNA for the CDR3 is TGTGCCAGCAGCCCGGGGGGGACAGGGACCTACGAGCAGTACTTC.

This clonotype was counted at least ten times. The chain carries TRBV3-1 and TRBJ1-1, with D perhaps TRBD1 (6 bases). V shed 4 bases and J shed 5 bases, with 11 bases lying between them. CDR1 is LGHDT, CDR2 YNNKEL, per germline (reference sequence). The CDR3 is 13 residues long. DNA for the CDR3: TGTGCCAGCAGCCCACAGGGTTGGACTGAAGCTTTCTTT. It encodes CASSPQGWTEAFF.

This clonotype was found many times. The chain uses TRBV7-2 and TRBJ2-7; 7 positions match TRBD2. Trimming at V came to 4 bases and at J to 0 bases, leaving 6 bases not matched to a gene. The CDR3 contains 15 residues. CDR1 is SGHTA and CDR2 is FQGNSA in the germline V gene. The CDR3 bases are TGTGCCAGCAGCTCCCAAGCGGGGTTCTCCTACGAGCAGTACTTC. This gives the protein CASSSQAGFSYEQYF.

This clonotype was counted only a few times. This chain joins TRBV9 and TRBJ2-2, with 7 bases lining up with TRBD2. V dropped 4 bases and J dropped 3; count of bases not matched to a gene: 9. Germline V lookup: CDR1 SGDLS, CDR2 YYNGEE. This CDR3 has 16 residues. The chain's CDR3 is CASSPRGSGDTGELFF. CDR3 coding DNA: TGTGCCAGCAGCCCGCGGGGGTCGGGGGACACCGGGGAGCTGTTTTTT.

The chain couples TRBV11-2 to TRBJ2-1; 12 bases agree with TRBD2. Germline V gene data show CDR1 as SGHAT and CDR2 as FQNNGV. The CDR3 is made up of 17 amino acids. Trimming removed 5 bases from V and 10 bases from J; junction bases left unmatched: 15. The CDR3 nucleotides read TGTGCCAGCAGCCCAAGGACTAGCGGGAACCCGGTAGGGGAGCAGTTCTTC. This gives the protein CASSPRTSGNPVGEQFF.